Presented here are 17 T cell receptor beta chains from one specimen sequenced in a study of fetal regulatory T cell absence and autoimmunity. TCRdb's table, derived via immunoSEQ multiplex PCR, lists solely in-frame clones and lacks some. The sample shows around 100,000 clones, approximately 79% of them seen only once. What was sequenced was pancreas tissue. The receptor source for this set is a male donor with IPEX syndrome.

The chain joins TRBV29-1 to TRBJ2-2; tentative D call: TRBD1 (7 bases). Trimming took off 6 bases at V and 5 bases at J, with 22 bases between the two ends. CDR3 length: 16 amino acids. Germline loops: CDR1 SQVTM, CDR2 ANQGSEA. CDR3 protein: CSVIEGARGETGELFF. In nucleotides, the CDR3 is TGCAGCGTAATTGAGGGGGCGAGGGGGGAGACCGGGGAGCTGTTTTTT.

J is TRBJ2-1 and V is TRBV4-1; possibly TRBD1 for D (5 bases). Germline V gives CDR1 MGHRA, CDR2 YSYEKL. The V end lost 7 bases, the J end lost 8 bases, and 24 bases lay between the germline ends. CDR3 length equals 16 residues. The CDR3 DNA follows: TGCGCCAGCAACCGATACGAGACGTGGGGCCGAGATGAGCAGTTCTTC. This encodes CASNRYETWGRDEQFF.

V usage is TRBV9 and J usage is TRBJ2-2; D may be TRBD2 (6 bases). Trimming took 0 bases from V and 6 from J, leaving 9 bases between them. Germline-derived CDR1 and CDR2 are SGDLS and YYNGEE. The CDR3 contains 14 residues. CDR3 sequence (DNA): TGTGCCAGCAGCGTAGCGGGGGTACCCGGGGAGCTGTTTTTT. It codes for CASSVAGVPGELFF.

This clone was observed at least ten times. The V gene is TRBV11-3, the J gene TRBJ2-2; TRBD1 matches 7 bases. The CDR3 length is 14 residues. The germline CDR1 and CDR2 sequences are SGHNT and YENEEA. J was trimmed by 3 bases and V by 2 bases; bases with no gene match: 0. The CDR3 nucleotides read TGTGCCAGCAGCTTACAGGGGGACACCGGGGAGCTGTTTTTT. This sequence encodes CASSLQGDTGELFF. Drawing the rest from reference TRBV11-3 and TRBJ2-2, the complete variable domain is EAGVVQSPRYKIIEKKQPVAFWCNPISGHNTLYWYLQNLGQGPELLIRYENEEAVDDSQLPKDRFSAERLKGVDSTLKIQPAELGDSAVYLCASSLQGDTGELFFGEGSRLTVL.

The chain links TRBV9 to TRBJ1-2; D is possibly TRBD1 (6 bases). CDR3 length: 14 amino acids. Trimming pared 0 bases from V and 5 bases from J, leaving 11 bases between. CDR1 SGDLS and CDR2 YYNGEE come from the germline V gene. CDR3 residues: CASSVVGRGYGYTF. Here the CDR3 DNA reads TGTGCCAGCAGCGTAGTAGGCAGGGGATATGGCTACACCTTC.

This clone was picked up one time. The chain links TRBV15 to TRBJ2-7; D is possibly TRBD2 (6 bases). This CDR3 is built from 13 residues. Trimming stripped 6 bases from V and 2 bases from J, with 11 bases between. From germline, CDR1 is LNHNV and CDR2 YYDKDF (reference sequence). CDR3: CATRRGPTYEQYF. The CDR3 DNA follows: TGTGCCACCAGGCGGGGCCCAACCTACGAGCAGTACTTC.

The rearrangement uses TRBV6-5 and TRBJ2-1; D gene uncertain. Trimming removed 0 bases at V and 8 bases at J, with 8 bases between. The CDR3 totals 13 residues. Looked up from germline, CDR1 is MNHEY and CDR2 is SVGAGI. CDR3 in DNA: TGTGCCAGCAGTTACTCTTTTTTCCATGAGCAGTTCTTC. Protein: CASSYSFFHEQFF.

The chain couples TRBV27 to TRBJ1-1; D uncertain. The CDR3 totals 14 residues. The V gene's germline CDR1 is MNHEY and CDR2 SMNVEV (reference sequence). The V end was cut by 6 bases, the J end by 1 base, with 12 bases between. The CDR3 reads CASRRAYRNTEAFF. The CDR3 DNA sequence: TGTGCCAGCAGGCGGGCCTACAGGAACACTGAAGCTTTCTTT.

V usage is TRBV7-6 and J usage is TRBJ1-1, with TRBD1 as a possible D gene (6 bases). This CDR3 is 14 amino acids long. The V gene's germline CDR1 is SGHVS and CDR2 FNYEAQ. The V and J ends lost 5 bases and 7 bases respectively, with 17 bases between them. The CDR3 sequence is CASSNLEDRNEAFF. CDR3 nucleotides: TGTGCCAGCAGCAATCTTGAGGACAGAAATGAAGCTTTCTTT.

The V call is TRBV11-3, the J call TRBJ2-2, with TRBD2 identical over 7 bases. Unmatched junction bases numbered 7, after V lost 1 base and J lost 5 bases. Germline values: CDR1 SGHNT, CDR2 YENEEA. CDR3 length: 16 amino acids. The CDR3 is CASSLGRGRSTGELFF. DNA for the CDR3: TGTGCCAGCAGCTTAGGGCGCGGGAGAAGTACCGGGGAGCTGTTTTTT.

This clone was seen more than once but under ten times. The chain links TRBV19 to TRBJ1-2; a possible D gene is TRBD1 (6 bases). V was trimmed by 5 bases and J by 6 bases, leaving 19 bases between them. The CDR3 is 15 amino acids. CDR1 is LNHDA, CDR2 SQIVND, per germline (reference sequence). CDR3 coding DNA: TGTGCCAGTAGTCCTGCCCAGGGGACCCCTAATGGCTACACCTTC. The encoded protein is CASSPAQGTPNGYTF.

The chain links TRBV5-5 to TRBJ1-2; TRBD1 is a possible D gene (5 bases). Germline V gene data show CDR1 as SGHKS and CDR2 as YYEKEE (reference sequence). V shed 0 bases and J shed 8 bases, with 8 bases lying between them. This CDR3 is 12 amino acids long. CDR3 in DNA: TGTGCCAGCAGCTTGGCAGGGAACGGCTACACCTTC. Its protein product is CASSLAGNGYTF.

This chain connects TRBV30 to TRBJ2-2; 9 nucleotides match TRBD1. Germline V gene lookup returns CDR1 GTSNPN and CDR2 SVGIG (reference sequence). This CDR3 is 13 amino acids long. V was pared by 4 bases and J by 7 bases, with 4 bases of the junction left unmatched. The CDR3 DNA is TGTGCCTGGACGGGACAGGGACACGGGGAGCTGTTTTTT. Its protein is CAWTGQGHGELFF.

The gene calls are TRBV7-2 and TRBJ2-7; maybe TRBD2 (6 bases). The CDR3 spans 13 residues. In germline, CDR1 is SGHTA, CDR2 FQGNSA. V shed 5 bases and J shed 5 bases, with 13 bases lying between them. The CDR3 coding sequence is TGTGCCAGCAGCACCCGACTAGTCAACGAGCAGTACTTC. It encodes CASSTRLVNEQYF.

The chain has TRBV27 and TRBJ2-2; 7 bases line up with TRBD1. The trim removed 3 bases at V and 5 bases at J, leaving 3 bases unmatched. Germline V CDR1 and CDR2: MNHEY, SMNVEV (reference sequence). The length of the CDR3 is 14 residues. CDR3 bases: TGTGCCAGCAGTTTTAACAGGGGAACCGGGGAGCTGTTTTTT. Residues: CASSFNRGTGELFF.

The chain uses TRBV5-1 and TRBJ2-1, with D maybe TRBD1 (6 bases). Germline CDR1 is SGHRS and CDR2 is YFSETQ. The CDR3 loop spans 16 amino acids. Trimming pared 2 bases from V and 6 bases from J, leaving 18 bases between. CDR3 region: CASSLPDSVQANEQFF. The CDR3 region has the DNA TGCGCCAGCAGCTTACCGGACAGCGTTCAGGCCAATGAGCAGTTCTTC.

The table lists this clone with a few counts. This chain joins TRBV11-2 and TRBJ1-1, with D maybe TRBD1 (5 bases). Germline assignment: CDR1 SGHAT and CDR2 FQNNGV. V dropped 1 base and J dropped 3 bases, with 6 bases sitting between them. The CDR3 loop spans 13 amino acids. CDR3 coding DNA: TGTGCCAGCAGCTTAGGCAGGGACACTGAAGCTTTCTTT. This gives the protein CASSLGRDTEAFF.